What follows are 15 T cell receptor beta chains derived from one specimen sequenced in a study of T cell responses to AZD1222 COVID-19 vaccine (dated by TCRdb to about 2021). The library was obtained by the immunoSEQ multiplex PCR assay. The clones in this table, taken by TCRdb from immuneACCESS, are in-frame only. Not every clone is retained; where verified, under half of the shortfall comes from an unresolved V gene, and the cause of the rest is unknown. In all, the sample holds about 130,000 clones, and roughly 87% of those were seen once. 9.5% of the sample belongs to the ten largest clones. Sample time point, as interpreted from the label and publication: about 28 days (+/-7) after the second vaccine dose. The source was peripheral blood, collected 28 days after the second AZD1222 dose. These receptors were collected from an adult who received the AZD1222 COVID-19 vaccine.

The chain joins TRBV7-8 to TRBJ1-2; TRBD1 aligns across 11 bases. Unmatched junction bases numbered 14, after V lost 5 bases and J lost 3 bases. Germline CDR1 is SGHVS and CDR2 is FQNEAQ. The CDR3 is 18 residues long. CDR3 amino acids: CASSPREDRGLPHYGYTF. As DNA, the CDR3 is TGTGCCAGCAGCCCGAGGGAGGACAGGGGGCTCCCCCACTATGGCTACACCTTC.

This chain connects TRBV11-2 to TRBJ2-3; D remains ambiguous. This CDR3 comprises 13 residues. Trimming pared 0 bases from V and 2 bases from J, leaving 3 bases between. Looked up from germline, CDR1 is SGHAT and CDR2 is FQNNGV. In DNA, the CDR3 is TGTGCCAGCAGCTTAGATTCCACAGATACGCAGTATTTT. Translation: CASSLDSTDTQYF. The entire variable domain, with the rest obtained from reference TRBV11-2 and TRBJ2-3, is as follows: EAGVAQSPRYKIIEKRQSVAFWCNPISGHATLYWYQQILGQGPKLLIQFQNNGVVDDSQLPKDRFSAERLKGVDSTLKIQPAKLEDSAVYLCASSLDSTDTQYFGPGTRLTVL.

This clone was picked up a small number of times. The chain carries TRBV7-9 and TRBJ1-2; D is uncertain. Trimming cost V 5 bases and J 3 bases, with 16 bases left between them. The CDR3 consists of 15 residues. CDR1 and CDR2 (germline): SEHNR, FQNEAQ (reference sequence). The CDR3 coding sequence is TGTGCCAGCAGCCCCCAAGGGCGGGTCTACTATGGCTACACCTTC. Translation gives CASSPQGRVYYGYTF.

The gene calls are TRBV5-4 and TRBJ2-1, with 11 bases lining up with TRBD2. The V and J ends lost 4 bases and 3 bases, in that order; junction bases with no gene match: 6. The germline gives CDR1 SGHNT, CDR2 YYREEE (reference sequence). The CDR3 is 16 amino acids. CDR3 region: CASSRSGRALYNEQFF. Written as DNA, the CDR3 is TGTGCCAGCAGCCGTAGCGGGAGGGCCCTCTACAATGAGCAGTTCTTC.

V gene TRBV14 combines with J gene TRBJ2-1; no definite D call. The V and J ends lost 0 bases and 1 base respectively, with 10 bases between them. The CDR3 sequence is 16 residues long. Germline V gene sequence: CDR1 SGHDN, CDR2 FVKESK. CDR3 sequence: CASSQDGPWSYNEQFF. The CDR3 DNA reads as TGTGCCAGCAGCCAAGATGGTCCTTGGTCCTACAATGAGCAGTTCTTC.

The CDR3 DNA reads as TGTGCCAGCAGCCCCCAGATTTCTTACGAGCAGTACTTC. Its protein is CASSPQISYEQYF. V and J are TRBV14 and TRBJ2-7; D call uncertain. CDR3 length: 13 amino acids. Germline V gene sequence: CDR1 SGHDN, CDR2 FVKESK. V shed 4 bases and J shed 4 bases, with 11 bases lying between them.

This chain joins TRBV7-3 and TRBJ1-1; D uncertain. V lost 3 bases to trimming and J lost 4 bases, with 9 bases between them. Germline assignment: CDR1 SGHTA and CDR2 FQGTGA. This CDR3 comprises 13 residues. The CDR3 region has the DNA TGTGCCAGCAGCTTGGATCGGGGCACTGAAGCTTTCTTT. This translates into CASSLDRGTEAFF.

The chain combines TRBV5-5 with TRBJ1-2; D not resolved. CDR1 and CDR2 from the germline V gene are SGHKS and YYEKEE (reference sequence). V shed 0 bases and J shed 8 bases, with 11 bases lying between them. The CDR3 is 13 residues long. The CDR3, as DNA: TGTGCCAGCAGCTTGGCCACTTTTAGAGGCTACACCTTC. Translating gives CASSLATFRGYTF.

This chain connects TRBV6-5 to TRBJ2-7, with 11 bases matching TRBD2. Per germline, CDR1 MNHEY and CDR2 SVGAGI. The length of the CDR3 is 16 residues. V was clipped by 0 bases and J by 4 bases; unmatched bases: 5. The CDR3 region is CASSYSILAGVYEQYF. CDR3 bases: TGTGCCAGCAGTTACTCGATACTAGCGGGAGTATACGAGCAGTACTTC.

The chain recombines TRBV27 with TRBJ1-3; D is undetermined. CDR3 length: 14 residues. The ends were cut back, 2 bases at V and 3 bases at J, with 8 bases in the middle. CDR1 and CDR2 from the germline V gene are MNHEY and SMNVEV (reference sequence). CDR3 sequence: CASSLAAFGNTIYF. Written as DNA, the CDR3 is TGTGCCAGCAGTTTAGCCGCGTTTGGAAACACCATATATTTT.

The V and J genes are TRBV5-1 and TRBJ2-2, with D tentatively TRBD2 (6 bases). The CDR3 is 14 residues long. Germline assignment: CDR1 SGHRS and CDR2 YFSETQ. The V end lost 3 bases, the J end lost 3 bases, and 9 bases lay between the germline ends. CDR3 sequence: CASSSGLDTGELFF. Here the CDR3 DNA reads TGCGCCAGCAGCTCGGGACTTGACACCGGGGAGCTGTTTTTT.

This CDR3 reads CASSPRPGAENEQFF. The CDR3 DNA is TGCGCCAGCAGCCCTAGACCGGGAGCTGAGAATGAGCAGTTCTTC. This chain links TRBV5-1 with TRBJ2-1, with D maybe TRBD2 (6 bases). Germline CDR1 reads SGHRS; CDR2 reads YFSETQ. CDR3 size: 15 residues. V was clipped by 4 bases and J by 7 bases, with 18 bases between them.

The rearrangement joins TRBV15 to TRBJ1-1, with unresolved D. Germline V CDR1 and CDR2: LNHNV, YYDKDF (reference sequence). The CDR3 covers 16 residues. The V end was cut by 1 base, the J end by 5 bases, with 17 bases between. CDR3 in DNA: TGTGCCACCAGCAGAGTAGTTTACGGAGTTGGTACTGAAGCTTTCTTT. Residues: CATSRVVYGVGTEAFF.

The CDR3 sequence is CSVEQGYGYTF. CDR3 nucleotide sequence: TGCAGCGTTGAACAGGGATATGGCTACACCTTC. This chain connects TRBV29-1 to TRBJ1-2, with a tentative D call TRBD1 (5 bases). Germline V gene lookup returns CDR1 SQVTM and CDR2 ANQGSEA. Trimming removed 2 bases from V and 5 bases from J, with 6 bases in between. The CDR3 covers 11 residues.

The rearrangement uses TRBV7-7 and TRBJ2-1; perhaps D is TRBD1 or TRBD2 (6 bases each). The V end lost 1 base, the J end lost 6 bases, and 13 bases lay between the germline ends. Germline V CDR1 and CDR2: SSHAT, FNYEAQ (reference sequence). The CDR3 covers 15 residues. In DNA, the CDR3 is TGTGCCAGCAGCTTAGGTCGGGAGACAGGCAATGAGCAGTTCTTC. Amino acids: CASSLGRETGNEQFF. Drawing the rest from reference TRBV7-7 and TRBJ2-1, the complete variable domain is GAGVSQSPRYKVTKRGQDVTLRCDPISSHATLYWYQQALGQGPEFLTYFNYEAQPDKSGLPSDRFSAERPEGSISTLTIQRTEQRDSAMYRCASSLGRETGNEQFFGPGTRLTVL.